This passage covers 25 T cell receptor beta chains from one sample sequenced in a study of T cells after yellow fever vaccination. Using its own MiXCR run on the 5' RACE reads, TCRdb lists one record per CDR3 protein. In the table there are approximately 250,000 distinct CDR3 sequences, 5.2% of which are singletons. The source material was CD4+ T cells sorted from PBMCs, sampled on the day of the yellow fever booster vaccination. These receptors were taken from a man aged 18-30 years who received the YFV17D yellow fever vaccine.

This clonotype was seen ten or more times. The chain combines TRBV12-3 or TRBV12-4 with TRBJ2-3, with a weak D call TRBD2 (7 bases). The CDR3 is made up of 14 amino acids. V was cut by 6 bases and J by 4 bases, with 14 bases left in between. The CDR3 coding sequence is TGTGCCAGCAGCCAACAAGGGGGGGCAGATACGCAGTATTTT. Its protein is CASSQQGGADTQYF.

This clonotype came up a few times. This sequence joins TRBV10-3 and TRBJ2-5; D tentatively fits TRBD1 or TRBD2 (5 bases each). Trimming shortened V by 6 bases and J by 2 bases, and 10 bases separated the two germline ends. The CDR3 totals 13 residues. The germline V gene has CDR1 ENHRY and CDR2 SYGVKD. The CDR3 coding sequence is TGTGCCATCAGGAGGGGTCGGCAAGAGACCCAGTACTTC. Amino acid sequence: CAIRRGRQETQYF.

This clonotype was found many times. The genes are TRBV5-1 and TRBJ2-1, with TRBD2 matching 8 bases. Germline lookup yields CDR1 SGHRS and CDR2 YFSETQ. Unmatched junction bases numbered 6, after V lost 3 bases and J lost 7 bases. CDR3 length: 14 amino acids. CDR3 nucleotides: TGCGCCAGCAGCTGGGGGACTAGAGGGAATGAGCAGTTCTTC. This encodes CASSWGTRGNEQFF.

This clonotype was counted between two and nine times. This chain joins TRBV18 and TRBJ2-2, with D unclear. With 3 bases removed from V and 5 bases from J, the gap between germline ends came to 19 bases. The CDR3 is made up of 17 amino acids. The germline V gene encodes CDR1 KGHSH and CDR2 LQKENI. CDR3 sequence reads: CASSPPPPGRLTGELFF. CDR3 DNA: TGTGCCAGCTCACCGCCCCCCCCGGGCCGTTTAACCGGGGAGCTGTTTTTT.

This clonotype was observed a handful of times. The chain carries TRBV6-1 and TRBJ1-1; D is uncertain. The CDR3 contains 13 residues. Trimming stripped 3 bases from V and 8 bases from J, with 13 bases between. CDR1 MNHNS and CDR2 SASEGT come from the germline V gene. The CDR3 nucleotides are TGTGCCAGCAGTGAGGTGCTGGGGTGGGAAGCTTTCTTT. This codes for CASSEVLGWEAFF.

The J gene is TRBJ2-3, the V gene TRBV5-1; 9 nucleotides agree with TRBD2. Germline trimming cut 4 bases from V and 0 bases from J; bases unmatched to any gene: 6. The CDR3 is 16 residues long. Germline V CDR1 and CDR2: SGHRS, YFSETQ. The CDR3 sequence: CASSVASGASTDTQYF. The CDR3 DNA is TGCGCCAGCAGCGTTGCTAGCGGGGCTAGCACAGATACGCAGTATTTT.

This rearrangement joins TRBV6-6 to TRBJ2-5, with D tentatively TRBD1 (5 bases). Trimming removed 5 bases at V and 2 bases at J, with 12 bases between. This CDR3 comprises 14 residues. CDR1 and CDR2 (germline): MNHNY, SVGAGI (reference sequence). In DNA form, the CDR3 reads TGTGCCAGCAGTGACAGTTCCGGGCAAGAGACCCAGTACTTC. It translates to CASSDSSGQETQYF.

This rearrangement joins TRBV7-3 to TRBJ2-3; TRBD1 or TRBD2 may be the D gene (6 bases each). CDR1 is SGHTA, CDR2 FQGTGA, per germline. The length of the CDR3 is 14 residues. Deletions cut 3 bases from V and 2 bases from J, with 9 bases between. CDR3 DNA: TGTGCCAGCAGCTTGGGGGGACACACAGATACGCAGTATTTT. Encoded protein: CASSLGGHTDTQYF.

This sequence joins TRBV28 and TRBJ2-5; 10 positions match TRBD2. Germline CDR1 MDHEN, CDR2 SYDVKM. CDR3 length: 14 residues. The V and J ends lost 8 bases and 3 bases, in that order; junction bases with no gene match: 6. CDR3 protein: CASGLLAGKETQYF. In nucleotides, the CDR3 is TGTGCCAGCGGGTTACTAGCGGGGAAAGAGACCCAGTACTTC.

This clonotype has only a few counts. The chain links TRBV4-1 to TRBJ1-1; no reliable D call. Germline V gives CDR1 MGHRA, CDR2 YSYEKL. CDR3 size: 11 residues. Trimming stripped 6 bases from V and 2 bases from J, with 4 bases between. The CDR3: CASRSNTEAFF. The CDR3, as DNA: TGCGCCAGCAGATCAAACACTGAAGCTTTCTTT.

This clonotype was detected many times. This chain joins TRBV4-3 and TRBJ1-3, with D maybe TRBD1 (6 bases). The CDR3 is made up of 12 amino acids. Trimming cost V 0 bases and J 14 bases, with 11 bases left between them. The germline gives CDR1 LGHNA, CDR2 YSLEER. The CDR3 DNA reads TGCGCCAGCAGCCAAGATCGGGGGGCCCTATATTTT. It yields the protein CASSQDRGALYF.

The sample holds many counts of this clonotype. V is TRBV12-3 or TRBV12-4 and J is TRBJ2-7, with D maybe TRBD1 (5 bases). Trimming left V 4 bases short and J 4 bases short, with 8 bases between. CDR3 length equals 12 residues. Here the CDR3 reads CASSYRRYEQYF. The CDR3 coding sequence is TGTGCCAGCAGTTACAGGCGGTACGAGCAGTACTTC.

The gene calls are TRBV3-1 and TRBJ2-5; 10 positions match TRBD2. Germline values: CDR1 LGHDT, CDR2 YNNKEL (reference sequence). CDR3 length: 14 amino acids. V was clipped by 4 bases and J by 5 bases; unmatched bases: 4. CDR3 DNA: TGTGCCAGCAGCCTCCCTAGCGGGGGCGAGACCCAGTACTTC. Its protein product is CASSLPSGGETQYF.

This clonotype was counted only a few times. The chain links TRBV6-2 or TRBV6-3 to TRBJ2-1; 11 nucleotides align to TRBD2. This CDR3 has 15 amino acids. Germline CDR1 is MNHEY and CDR2 is SVGEGT. Trimming at V came to 2 bases and at J to 11 bases, leaving 8 bases not matched to a gene. The CDR3 DNA sequence: TGTGCCAGCAGTTACGGGCTTAGCGGGGGGGTCCAGCAGTTCTTC. This translates into CASSYGLSGGVQQFF.

There are a few counts of this clonotype. The CDR3 is CASSPGQGAEKLFF. The CDR3 DNA sequence: TGTGCCAGCAGTCCGGGACAGGGGGCTGAAAAACTGTTTTTT. V is TRBV28 and J is TRBJ1-4; 12 positions match TRBD1. V dropped 5 bases and J dropped 7; count of bases not matched to a gene: 2. There are 14 residues in the CDR3. Germline V gene data show CDR1 as MDHEN and CDR2 as SYDVKM.

This clonotype was counted many times. The rearrangement joins TRBV5-1 to TRBJ2-1, with D perhaps matching TRBD2 (5 bases). The CDR3 is 14 residues long. The V gene's germline CDR1 is SGHRS and CDR2 YFSETQ. V was trimmed by 0 bases and J by 4 bases, leaving 8 bases between them. The CDR3 DNA reads as TGCGCCAGCAGCTTGGGCGAGCGGTACAATGAGCAGTTCTTC. Its translation: CASSLGERYNEQFF.

This clonotype was picked up many times. V gene TRBV11-3 combines with J gene TRBJ2-2; TRBD1 is a possible D gene (5 bases). The CDR3 covers 14 residues. The germline V gene has CDR1 SGHNT and CDR2 YENEEA. Trimming removed 4 bases at V and 1 base at J, with 7 bases between. CDR3 amino acids: CASSSTENTGELFF. The CDR3, as DNA: TGTGCCAGCAGCTCGACAGAGAACACCGGGGAGCTGTTTTTT.

This clonotype was counted a few times. This sequence joins TRBV28 and TRBJ2-2, with TRBD2 matching over 7 bases. Per germline, CDR1 MDHEN and CDR2 SYDVKM. The CDR3 is 15 residues long. The trim removed 6 bases at V and 0 bases at J, leaving 4 bases unmatched. CDR3 DNA sequence: TGTGCCAGCAGCCGCACTAGCGCGAACACCGGGGAGCTGTTTTTT. Protein sequence: CASSRTSANTGELFF. The variable domain in full, completed from reference TRBV28 and TRBJ2-2, reads DVKVTQSSRYLVKRTGEKVFLECVQDMDHENMFWYRQDPGLGLRLIYFSYDVKMKEKGDIPEGYSVSREKKERFSLILESASTNQTSMYLCASSRTSANTGELFFGEGSRLTVL.

The chain links TRBV5-5 to TRBJ1-3; 7 bases map to TRBD1. With 7 bases clipped from V and 4 bases from J, the junction kept 8 bases outside the gene matches. Germline loops: CDR1 SGHKS, CDR2 YYEKEE (reference sequence). This CDR3 spans 14 amino acids. In DNA, the CDR3 is TGTGCCAGCTCACAGGGGCCCGCGGGAAACACCATATATTTT. Amino acids: CASSQGPAGNTIYF.

In its sample, this clonotype was seen a few times. J is TRBJ1-1 and V is TRBV19; weak D call: TRBD1 (5 bases). The CDR3 totals 12 residues. V lost 5 bases and J 11 bases, leaving 15 bases between the germline ends. The V gene's germline CDR1 is LNHDA and CDR2 SQIVND (reference sequence). The CDR3 DNA sequence: TGTGCCAGTAGTTTGTCGAGCAGGGCTGCTTTCTTT. Protein product: CASSLSSRAAFF.

This clonotype was recorded many times. The chain couples TRBV5-1 to TRBJ2-1; TRBD1 or TRBD2 may be the D gene (5 bases each). CDR3 length equals 14 residues. Germline lookup yields CDR1 SGHRS and CDR2 YFSETQ. Trimming removed 0 bases at V and 8 bases at J, with 12 bases between. CDR3 DNA sequence: TGCGCCAGCAGCTTGGCCGCAGGGCGGGATGAGCAGTTCTTC. Translation: CASSLAAGRDEQFF.

This clonotype showed up just a few times. The gene calls are TRBV6-1 and TRBJ2-3, with TRBD1 identical over 9 bases. The germline V gene encodes CDR1 MNHNS and CDR2 SASEGT. The ends lost 6 bases at V and 6 bases at J; junction bases unmatched: 13. This CDR3 is 16 amino acids long. The CDR3 protein is CASSRMDRGSGDTQYF. CDR3 coding DNA: TGTGCCAGCAGCCGAATGGACAGGGGTTCAGGGGATACGCAGTATTTT.

This clonotype was seen only a few times. This rearrangement joins TRBV5-1 to TRBJ2-2; the D gene is possibly TRBD2 (5 bases). The CDR3 loop spans 14 amino acids. V was trimmed by 7 bases and J by 7 bases, leaving 17 bases between them. The V gene's germline CDR1 is SGHRS and CDR2 YFSETQ. The CDR3 sequence: CASLQEPGIGELFF. CDR3 nucleotides: TGCGCCAGCCTACAAGAACCCGGGATCGGGGAGCTGTTTTTT.

CDR3 sequence reads: CASTPERMNTEAFF. DNA for the CDR3: TGTGCCAGCACCCCGGAGAGGATGAACACTGAAGCTTTCTTT. This chain links TRBV2 with TRBJ1-1; the D is unclear. V dropped 7 bases and J dropped 0 bases, with 12 bases sitting between them. This CDR3 region has 14 residues. CDR1 and CDR2 (germline): SNHLY, FYNNEI.

CDR3 sequence: CASSLPTGRNTEAFF. CDR3 sequence (DNA): TGTGCCAGCAGCTTACCGACAGGGCGGAACACTGAAGCTTTCTTT. J is TRBJ1-1 and V is TRBV7-2, with 7 positions matching TRBD1. The CDR3 has 15 amino acids. Looked up from germline, CDR1 is SGHTA and CDR2 is FQGNSA. V dropped 2 bases and J dropped 1; count of bases not matched to a gene: 4.